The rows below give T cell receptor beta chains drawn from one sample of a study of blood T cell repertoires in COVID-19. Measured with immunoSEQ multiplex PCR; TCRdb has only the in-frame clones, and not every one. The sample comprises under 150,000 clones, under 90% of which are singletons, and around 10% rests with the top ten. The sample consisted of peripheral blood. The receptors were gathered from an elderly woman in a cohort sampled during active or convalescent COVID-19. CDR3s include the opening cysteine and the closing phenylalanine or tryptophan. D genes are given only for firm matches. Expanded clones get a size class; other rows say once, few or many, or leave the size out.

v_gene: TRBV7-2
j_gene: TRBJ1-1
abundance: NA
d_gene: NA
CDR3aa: CASSKDSYTEAFF
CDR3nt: TGTGCCAGCAGCAAAGACAGCTACACTGAAGCTTTCTTT

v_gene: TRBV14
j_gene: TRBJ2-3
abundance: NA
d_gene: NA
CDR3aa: CASSQDWLVSGDTQYF
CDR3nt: TGTGCCAGCAGCCAAGATTGGTTAGTGAGCGGAGATACGCAGTATTTT

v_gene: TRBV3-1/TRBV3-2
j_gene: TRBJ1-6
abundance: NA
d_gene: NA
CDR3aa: CASSPTTGTVPLHF
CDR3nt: TGTGCCAGCAGCCCAACGACAGGTACCGTCCCCCTCCACTTT

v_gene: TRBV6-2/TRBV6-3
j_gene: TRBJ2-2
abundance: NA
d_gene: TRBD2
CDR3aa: CASSYGGLSQTGELFF
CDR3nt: TGTGCCAGCAGTTACGGGGGACTATCCCAGACCGGGGAGCTGTTTTTT

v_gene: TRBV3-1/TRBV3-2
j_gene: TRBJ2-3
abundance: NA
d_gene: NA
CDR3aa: CASSLGAGAIPSTDTQYF
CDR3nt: TGTGCCAGCAGCCTCGGGGCGGGGGCGATCCCTAGCACAGATACGCAGTATTTT

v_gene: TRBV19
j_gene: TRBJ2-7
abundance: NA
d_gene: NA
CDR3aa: CASSIRLVAGQAYEQYF
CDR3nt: TGTGCCAGTAGTATTCGCTTGGTTGCAGGGCAGGCCTACGAGCAGTACTTC

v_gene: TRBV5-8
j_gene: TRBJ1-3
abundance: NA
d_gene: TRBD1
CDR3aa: CASSTGTGVLGNTIYF
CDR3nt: TGTGCCAGCAGCACCGGGACAGGGGTTCTTGGAAACACCATATATTTT

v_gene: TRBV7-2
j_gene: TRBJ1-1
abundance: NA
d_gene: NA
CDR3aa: CASSLRKNTEAFF
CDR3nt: TGTGCCAGCAGCCTTAGAAAGAACACTGAAGCTTTCTTT

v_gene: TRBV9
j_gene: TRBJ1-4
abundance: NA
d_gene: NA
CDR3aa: CASSVEGGLATNEKLFF
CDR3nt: TGTGCCAGCAGCGTAGAGGGTGGACTTGCAACTAATGAAAAACTGTTTTTT

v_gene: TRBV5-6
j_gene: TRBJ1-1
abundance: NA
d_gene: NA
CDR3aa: CASSPEPGKRTEAFF
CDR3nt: TGTGCCAGCAGCCCCGAGCCAGGGAAGAGAACTGAAGCTTTCTTT

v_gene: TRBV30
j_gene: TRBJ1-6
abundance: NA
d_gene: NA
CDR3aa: CAWQARGFDNSPLHF
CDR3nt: TGTGCCTGGCAGGCCAGGGGATTTGATAATTCACCCCTCCACTTT

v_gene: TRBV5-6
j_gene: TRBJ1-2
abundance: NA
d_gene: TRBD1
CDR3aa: CASITRGLGGYTF
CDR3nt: TGTGCCAGCATCACCAGGGGGCTGGGTGGCTACACCTTC

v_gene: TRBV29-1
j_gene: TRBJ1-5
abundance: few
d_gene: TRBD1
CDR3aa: CSVGQGNQPQHF
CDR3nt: TGCAGCGTTGGACAGGGGAATCAGCCCCAGCATTTT

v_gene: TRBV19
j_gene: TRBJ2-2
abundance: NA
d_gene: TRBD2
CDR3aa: CASSIPRLANTGELFF
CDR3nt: TGTGCCAGTAGTATCCCCCGACTAGCTAACACCGGGGAGCTGTTTTTT

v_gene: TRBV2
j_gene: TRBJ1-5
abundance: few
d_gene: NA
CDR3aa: CASSPDWDQPQHF
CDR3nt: TGTGCCAGCAGTCCGGACTGGGATCAGCCCCAGCATTTT

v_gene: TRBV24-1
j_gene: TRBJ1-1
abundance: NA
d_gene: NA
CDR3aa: CATSEGRLGSEAFF
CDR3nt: TGTGCCACCAGTGAGGGGAGGCTAGGCTCTGAAGCTTTCTTT

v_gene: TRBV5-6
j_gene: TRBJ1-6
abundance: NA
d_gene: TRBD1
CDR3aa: CASSFSTGTGDSPLHF
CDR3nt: TGTGCCAGCAGCTTTTCGACCGGGACAGGGGATTCACCCCTCCACTTT

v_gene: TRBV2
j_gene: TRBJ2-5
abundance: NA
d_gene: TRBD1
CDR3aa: CASSKSQGYQETQYF
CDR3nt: TGTGCCAGCAGTAAGTCACAGGGGTACCAAGAGACCCAGTACTTC

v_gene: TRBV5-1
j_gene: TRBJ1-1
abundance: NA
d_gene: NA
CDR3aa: CASSLNAGEASNTEAFF
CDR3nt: TGCGCCAGCAGCTTGAATGCTGGCGAGGCATCGAACACTGAAGCTTTCTTT

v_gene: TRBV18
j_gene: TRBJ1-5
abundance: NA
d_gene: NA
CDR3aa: CASSPQSGGGQPQHF
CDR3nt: TGTGCCAGCTCACCCCAATCGGGGGGCGGTCAGCCCCAGCATTTT

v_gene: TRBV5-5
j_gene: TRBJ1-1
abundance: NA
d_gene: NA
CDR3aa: CASSLLSSNTEAFF
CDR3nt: TGTGCCAGCAGCTTGTTATCCTCGAACACTGAAGCTTTCTTT

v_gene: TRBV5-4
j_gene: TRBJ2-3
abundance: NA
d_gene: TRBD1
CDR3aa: CASSMDRAPDTQYF
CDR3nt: TGTGCCAGCAGCATGGACAGGGCCCCAGATACGCAGTATTTT

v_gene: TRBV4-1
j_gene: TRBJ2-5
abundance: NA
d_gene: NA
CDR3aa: CASSRQGTQETQYF
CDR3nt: TGCGCCAGCAGCAGGCAGGGTACCCAAGAGACCCAGTACTTC

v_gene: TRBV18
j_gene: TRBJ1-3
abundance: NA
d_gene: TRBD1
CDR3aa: CASSPAPGQGVGNTIYF
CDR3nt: TGTGCCAGCTCACCGGCGCCGGGACAGGGGGTCGGAAACACCATATATTTT

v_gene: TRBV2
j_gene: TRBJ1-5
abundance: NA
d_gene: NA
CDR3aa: CASRQQGSNQPQHF
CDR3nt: TGTGCCAGCAGGCAACAGGGTTCTAATCAGCCCCAGCATTTT

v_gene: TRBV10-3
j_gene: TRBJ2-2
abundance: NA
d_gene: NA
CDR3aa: CAISDLAVNTGELFF
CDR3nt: TGTGCCATCAGTGATCTAGCCGTGAACACCGGGGAGCTGTTTTTT

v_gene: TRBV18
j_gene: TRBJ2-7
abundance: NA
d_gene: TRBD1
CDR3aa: CASSQGQVYEQYF
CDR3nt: TGTGCCAGCTCACAAGGACAGGTCTACGAGCAGTACTTC

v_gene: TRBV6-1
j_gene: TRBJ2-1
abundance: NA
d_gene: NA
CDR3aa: CASSEGGGFEQFF
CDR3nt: TGTGCCAGCAGTGAAGGGGGGGGCTTTGAGCAGTTCTTC

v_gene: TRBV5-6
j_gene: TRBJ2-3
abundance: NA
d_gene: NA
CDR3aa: CASSLYPSPREYF
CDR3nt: TGTGCCAGCAGCTTGTATCCCTCTCCCAGGGAGTATTTT

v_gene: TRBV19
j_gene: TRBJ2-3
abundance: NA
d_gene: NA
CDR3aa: CASSMRQGRTDTQYF
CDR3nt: TGTGCCAGTAGTATGAGGCAGGGGCGGACAGATACGCAGTATTTT

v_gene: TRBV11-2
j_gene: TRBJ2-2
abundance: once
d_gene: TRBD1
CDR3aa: CASSLGKGTGGANTGELFF
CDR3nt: TGTGCCAGCAGCTTAGGGAAAGGGACAGGGGGCGCGAACACCGGGGAGCTGTTTTTT

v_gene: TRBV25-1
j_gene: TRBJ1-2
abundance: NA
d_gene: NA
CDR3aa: CASSEYGVGYTF
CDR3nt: TGTGCCAGCAGTGAATACGGGGTTGGCTACACCTTC

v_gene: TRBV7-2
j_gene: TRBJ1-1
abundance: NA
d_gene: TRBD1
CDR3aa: CASSLEGGAGYTEAFF
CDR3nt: TGTGCCAGCAGCTTAGAAGGGGGCGCGGGGTACACTGAAGCTTTCTTT

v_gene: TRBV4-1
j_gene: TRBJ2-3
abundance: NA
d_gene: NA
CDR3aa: CARKPGPFGTDTQYF
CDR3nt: TGCGCCAGGAAACCTGGGCCCTTTGGTACAGATACGCAGTATTTT

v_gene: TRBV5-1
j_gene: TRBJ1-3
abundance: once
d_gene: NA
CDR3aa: CASSFDSGGSSGNTIYF
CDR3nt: TGCGCCAGCAGCTTCGACTCGGGAGGGAGCTCTGGAAACACCATATATTTT

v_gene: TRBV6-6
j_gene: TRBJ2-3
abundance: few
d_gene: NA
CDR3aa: CASSYSSGSTDTQYF
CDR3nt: TGTGCCAGCAGTTACTCCTCCGGGAGCACAGATACGCAGTATTTT

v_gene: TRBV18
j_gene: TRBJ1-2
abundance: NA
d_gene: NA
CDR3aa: CASSHQLAGANYGYTF
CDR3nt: TGTGCCAGCTCGCACCAACTGGCAGGGGCTAACTATGGCTACACCTTC

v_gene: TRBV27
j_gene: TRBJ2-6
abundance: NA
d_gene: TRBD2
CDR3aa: CASSKPRGAGANVLTF
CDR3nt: TGTGCCAGCAGTAAACCACGGGGGGCTGGGGCCAACGTCCTGACTTTC

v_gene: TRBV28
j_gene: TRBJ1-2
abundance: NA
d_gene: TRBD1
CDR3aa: CASSPIGTGGIGGYTF
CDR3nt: TGTGCCAGCAGTCCCATTGGGACAGGGGGCATCGGTGGCTACACCTTC

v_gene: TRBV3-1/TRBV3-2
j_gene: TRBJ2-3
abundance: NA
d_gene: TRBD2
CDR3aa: CASSQAPSGGTEDTQYF
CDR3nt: TGTGCCAGCAGCCAAGCACCTAGCGGGGGGACTGAGGATACGCAGTATTTT